This TCR beta chain derives from a study of glioma-infiltrating T cells. Study results and limitations: Tissue and blood shared very few CDR3 sequences. Tissue-blood divergence was below expectation in non-neoplastic patients, above in gliomas.

The CDR3 consists of 15 residues. From germline, CDR1 is LGHDT and CDR2 YNNKEL (reference sequence). The iRepertoire nested amplicon-rescue multiplex PCR amplified TCR alpha and beta CDR3s from RNA. From the multiplex PCR reads, TCRdb called clonotypes with MiXCR, one entry per CDR3 protein. The data hold more than 90,000 distinct CDR3 sequences, with roughly 39% observed a single time. To note about this clonotype: The antigen remains undetermined.

This receptor was identified in a human donor with low-grade glioma or glioblastoma, undergoing nonglioma brain surgery, or in good health (not recorded which). This chain joins TRBV3-1 and TRBJ1-2; D is perhaps TRBD1 (5 bases). The material sequenced was glioma tissue, nonneoplastic brain tissue, or PBMCs (not recorded which). The DNA of the CDR3 is TGTGTTAGCAGTCACGTGGGGGAACTTAACTATGGCTACACCTTC. Translated, it gives CVSSHVGELNYGYTF. Supplemented by reference TRBV3-1 and TRBJ1-2, the full variable domain reads DTAVSQTPKYLVTQMGNDKSIKCEQNLGHDTMYWYKQDSKKFLKIMFSYNNKELIINETVPNRFSPKSPDKAHLNLHINSLELGDSAVYFCVSSHVGELNYGYTFGSGTRLTVV.